This T cell receptor (beta chain) was captured by sequencing in a study of T cell responses to AZD1222 COVID-19 vaccine. Profiled with immunoSEQ multiplex PCR; TCRdb holds only in-frame clones, not every one. The repertoire holds more than 85,000 clones, with 88% as singletons. The CDR3 spans 14 residues. The germline V and J ends were trimmed by 2 bases and 0 bases, with 6 bases remaining between them. Germline CDR1 reads MNHEY; CDR2 reads SVGAGI. Sequenced here: peripheral blood, sampled on day 0 of MenACWY control vaccination. The clonotype comes from an adult in good health. V usage is TRBV6-5 and J usage is TRBJ2-3; D is undetermined. The CDR3 here is CASSYVHSTDTQYF. DNA of the CDR3: TGTGCCAGCAGTTACGTACATAGCACAGATACGCAGTATTTT.